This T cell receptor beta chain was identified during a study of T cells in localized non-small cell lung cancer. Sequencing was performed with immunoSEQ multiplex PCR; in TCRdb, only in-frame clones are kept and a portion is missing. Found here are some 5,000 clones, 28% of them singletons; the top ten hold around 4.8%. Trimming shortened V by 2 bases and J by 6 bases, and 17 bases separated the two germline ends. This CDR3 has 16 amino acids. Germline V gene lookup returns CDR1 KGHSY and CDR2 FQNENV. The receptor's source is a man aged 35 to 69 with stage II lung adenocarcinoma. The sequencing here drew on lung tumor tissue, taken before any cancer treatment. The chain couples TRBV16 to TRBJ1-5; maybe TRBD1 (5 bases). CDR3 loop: CASSQGAAIAGQPQHF. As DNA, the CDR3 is TGTGCCAGCAGCCAAGGGGCGGCCATAGCGGGTCAGCCCCAGCATTTT. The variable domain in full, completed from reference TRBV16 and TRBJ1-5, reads GEEVAQTPKHLVRGEGQKAKLYCAPIKGHSYVFWYQQVLKNEFKFLISFQNENVFDETGMPKERFSAKCLPNSPCSLEIQATKLEDSAVYFCASSQGAAIAGQPQHFGDGTRLSIL.